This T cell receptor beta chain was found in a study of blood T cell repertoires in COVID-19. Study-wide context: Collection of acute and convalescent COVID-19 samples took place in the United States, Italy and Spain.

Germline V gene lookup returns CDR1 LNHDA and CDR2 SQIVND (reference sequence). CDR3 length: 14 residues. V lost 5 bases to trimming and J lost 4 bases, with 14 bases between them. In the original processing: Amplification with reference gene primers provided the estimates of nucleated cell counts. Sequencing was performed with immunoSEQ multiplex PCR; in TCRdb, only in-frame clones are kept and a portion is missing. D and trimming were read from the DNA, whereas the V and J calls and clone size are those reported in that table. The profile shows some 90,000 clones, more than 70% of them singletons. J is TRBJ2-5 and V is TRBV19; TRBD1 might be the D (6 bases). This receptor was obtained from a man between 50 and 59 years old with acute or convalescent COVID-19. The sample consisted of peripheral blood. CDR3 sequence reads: CASSEQGWAETQYF. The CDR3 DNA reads TGTGCCAGTAGTGAACAGGGCTGGGCAGAGACCCAGTACTTC.